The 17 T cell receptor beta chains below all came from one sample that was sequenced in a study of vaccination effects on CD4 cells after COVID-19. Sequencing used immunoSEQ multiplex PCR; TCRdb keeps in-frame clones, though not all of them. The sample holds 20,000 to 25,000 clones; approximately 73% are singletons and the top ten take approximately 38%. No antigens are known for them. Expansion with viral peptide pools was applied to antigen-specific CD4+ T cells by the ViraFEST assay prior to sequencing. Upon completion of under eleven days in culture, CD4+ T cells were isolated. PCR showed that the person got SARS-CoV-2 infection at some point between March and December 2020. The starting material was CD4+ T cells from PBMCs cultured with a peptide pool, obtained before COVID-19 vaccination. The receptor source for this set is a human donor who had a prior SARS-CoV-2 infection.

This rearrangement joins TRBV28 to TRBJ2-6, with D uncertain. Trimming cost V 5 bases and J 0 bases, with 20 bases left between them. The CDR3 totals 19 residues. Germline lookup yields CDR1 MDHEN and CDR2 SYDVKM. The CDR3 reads CASSPPLGKPSSGANVLTF. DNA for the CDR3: TGTGCCAGCAGTCCACCCTTGGGTAAGCCATCCTCTGGGGCCAACGTCCTGACTTTC.

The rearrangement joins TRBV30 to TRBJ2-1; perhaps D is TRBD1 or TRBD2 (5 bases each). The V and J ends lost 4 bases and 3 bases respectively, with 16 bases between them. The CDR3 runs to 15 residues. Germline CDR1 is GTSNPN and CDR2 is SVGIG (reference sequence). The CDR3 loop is CAWTDHRDGYNEQFF. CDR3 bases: TGTGCCTGGACTGACCACCGGGACGGCTACAATGAGCAGTTCTTC. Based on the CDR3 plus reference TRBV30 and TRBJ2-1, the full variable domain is SQTIHQWPATLVQPVGSPLSLECTVEGTSNPNLYWYRQAAGRGLQLLFYSVGIGQISSEVPQNLSASRPQDRQFILSSKKLLLSDSGFYLCAWTDHRDGYNEQFFGPGTRLTVL.

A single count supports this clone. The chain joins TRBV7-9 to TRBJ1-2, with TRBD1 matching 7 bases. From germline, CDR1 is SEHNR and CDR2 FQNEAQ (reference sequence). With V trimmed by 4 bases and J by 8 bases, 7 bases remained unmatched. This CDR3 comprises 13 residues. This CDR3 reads CASSSYTGDGYTF. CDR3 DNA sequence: TGTGCCAGCAGCTCCTACACAGGGGACGGCTACACCTTC.

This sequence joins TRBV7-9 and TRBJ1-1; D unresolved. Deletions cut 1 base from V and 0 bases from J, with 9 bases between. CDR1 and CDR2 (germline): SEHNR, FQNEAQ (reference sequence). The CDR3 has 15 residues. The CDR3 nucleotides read TGTGCCAGCAGCTTAGGATCAGCCGTGAACACTGAAGCTTTCTTT. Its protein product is CASSLGSAVNTEAFF.

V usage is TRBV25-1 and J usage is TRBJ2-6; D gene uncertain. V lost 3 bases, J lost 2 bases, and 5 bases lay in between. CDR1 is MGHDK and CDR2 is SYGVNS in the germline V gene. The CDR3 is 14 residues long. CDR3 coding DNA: TGTGCCAGCAGTGATCCCACTGGGGCCAACGTCCTGACTTTC. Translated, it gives CASSDPTGANVLTF.

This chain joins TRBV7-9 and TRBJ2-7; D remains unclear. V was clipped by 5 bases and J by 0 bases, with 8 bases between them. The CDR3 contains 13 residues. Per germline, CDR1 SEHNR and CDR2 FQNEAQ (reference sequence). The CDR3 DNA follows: TGTGCCAGCAGCCCTCCGGCCTCCTACGAGCAGTACTTC. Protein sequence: CASSPPASYEQYF.

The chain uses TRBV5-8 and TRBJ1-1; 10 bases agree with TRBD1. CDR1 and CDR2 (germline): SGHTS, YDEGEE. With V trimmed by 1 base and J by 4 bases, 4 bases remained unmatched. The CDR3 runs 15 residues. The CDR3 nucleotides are TGTGCCAGCAGCTTGATGACAGGGGGCGTCACTGAAGCTTTCTTT. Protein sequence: CASSLMTGGVTEAFF.

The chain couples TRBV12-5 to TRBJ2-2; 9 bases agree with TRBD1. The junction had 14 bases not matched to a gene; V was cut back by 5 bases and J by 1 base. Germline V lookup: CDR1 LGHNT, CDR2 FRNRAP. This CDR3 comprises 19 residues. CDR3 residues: CASGRARPPGQGNTGELFF. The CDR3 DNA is TGTGCTAGTGGTAGGGCACGACCCCCGGGACAGGGGAACACCGGGGAGCTGTTTTTT. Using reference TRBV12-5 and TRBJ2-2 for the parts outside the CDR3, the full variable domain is DARVTQTPRHKVTEMGQEVTMRCQPILGHNTVFWYRQTMMQGLELLAYFRNRAPLDDSGMPKDRFSAEMPDATLATLKIQPSEPRDSAVYFCASGRARPPGQGNTGELFFGEGSRLTVL.

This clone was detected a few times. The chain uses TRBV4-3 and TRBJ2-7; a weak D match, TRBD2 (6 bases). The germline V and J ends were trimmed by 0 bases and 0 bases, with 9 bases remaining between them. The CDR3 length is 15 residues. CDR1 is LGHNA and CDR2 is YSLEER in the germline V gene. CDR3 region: CASSQDPGDSYEQYF. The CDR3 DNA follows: TGCGCCAGCAGCCAAGATCCGGGGGACTCCTACGAGCAGTACTTC.

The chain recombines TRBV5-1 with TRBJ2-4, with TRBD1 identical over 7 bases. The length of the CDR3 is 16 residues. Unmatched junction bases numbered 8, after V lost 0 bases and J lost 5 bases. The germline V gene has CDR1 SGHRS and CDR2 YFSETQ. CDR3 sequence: CASSLGPGGSQNIQYF. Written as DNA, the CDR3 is TGCGCCAGCAGCTTGGGACCAGGGGGAAGCCAAAACATTCAGTACTTC.

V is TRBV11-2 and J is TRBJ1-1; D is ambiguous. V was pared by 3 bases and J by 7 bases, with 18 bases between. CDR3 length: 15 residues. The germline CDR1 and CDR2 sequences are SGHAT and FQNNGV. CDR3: CASSLDLGIPGEAFF. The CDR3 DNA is TGTGCCAGCAGCTTGGACCTCGGGATCCCGGGTGAAGCTTTCTTT.

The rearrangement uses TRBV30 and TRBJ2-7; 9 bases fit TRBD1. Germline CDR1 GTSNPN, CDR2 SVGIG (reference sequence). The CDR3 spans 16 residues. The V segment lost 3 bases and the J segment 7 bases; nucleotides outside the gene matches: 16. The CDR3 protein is CAWRTPGQGVRWEQYF. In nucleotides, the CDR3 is TGTGCCTGGAGGACACCGGGACAGGGTGTGCGGTGGGAGCAGTACTTC.

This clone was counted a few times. In nucleotides, the CDR3 is TGTGCCAGCCGGGGGTTTAGGGGAGGGGAGACCCAGTACTTC. This sequence encodes CASRGFRGGETQYF. This rearrangement joins TRBV11-3 to TRBJ2-5; 7 bases are a match to TRBD2. CDR3 length: 14 amino acids. Germline assignment: CDR1 SGHNT and CDR2 YENEEA. The trim removed 8 bases at V and 5 bases at J, leaving 11 bases unmatched.

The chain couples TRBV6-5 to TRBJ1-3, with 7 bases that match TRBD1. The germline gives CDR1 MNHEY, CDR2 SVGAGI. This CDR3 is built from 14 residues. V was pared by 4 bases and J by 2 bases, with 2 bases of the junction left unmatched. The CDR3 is CASSSTGAGNTIYF. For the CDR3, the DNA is TGTGCCAGCAGTTCTACAGGGGCTGGAAACACCATATATTTT.

The CDR3 nucleotides read TGTGCCAGCAGCGCCCCGGTGGGAGCGGGAGGGCTCGTCGCAGATACGCAGTATTTT. This gives the protein CASSAPVGAGGLVADTQYF. V is TRBV9 and J is TRBJ2-3; TRBD2 aligns across 10 bases. The CDR3 has 19 residues. After removal of 3 bases from V and 4 bases from J, the junction contained 17 bases not matched to a gene. Germline V CDR1 and CDR2: SGDLS, YYNGEE.

CDR3 bases: TGTGCCACCAGCAGAGATCGGATGGGGTCGGGGGAGACCCAGTACTTC. The encoded protein is CATSRDRMGSGETQYF. V gene TRBV15 combines with J gene TRBJ2-5; maybe TRBD2 (5 bases). Germline V gives CDR1 LNHNV, CDR2 YYDKDF (reference sequence). Trimming removed 0 bases from V and 5 bases from J, with 16 bases in between. The CDR3 consists of 16 residues.

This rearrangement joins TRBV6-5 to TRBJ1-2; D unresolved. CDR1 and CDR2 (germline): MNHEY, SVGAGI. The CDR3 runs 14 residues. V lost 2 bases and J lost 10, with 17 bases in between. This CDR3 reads CASSYRYKMGYYTF. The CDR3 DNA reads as TGTGCCAGCAGTTACCGTTACAAGATGGGATACTACACCTTC.